This T cell receptor beta chain is drawn from a study of CD8+ T cells in alopecia areata. Findings and limits, study-wide: Whereas mice showed it more clearly, TCR sharing across patients was murkier, possibly because of HLA. Lesional scalp exceeded normal scalp in clonality, especially in alopecia totalis/universalis. Besides other cells, scalp samples also yield sequences of resident alphabeta T cells from normal skin.

It was cDNA, reverse transcribed from extracted RNA, that served as the sequencing template. TCRdb's table, derived via immunoSEQ multiplex PCR, lists solely in-frame clones and lacks some. The profile shows approximately 99,000 clones, approximately 59% of them singletons. The CDR3 is 16 amino acids. J gave up 4 bases and V 2 bases, and 9 bases lay outside the gene matches. Germline V gene sequence: CDR1 SEHNR, CDR2 FQNEAQ (reference sequence). Investigators sorted PBMCs to obtain both CD4+ and CD8+ T cells. As to this clone: Its antigen remains unidentified.

V and J are TRBV7-9 and TRBJ2-7, with 9 positions matching TRBD1. Input material: CD8+ T cells sorted from blood. The clonotype was recovered from a human donor in good health. CDR3 sequence: CASSLKGTGLFYEQYF. DNA of the CDR3: TGTGCCAGCAGCTTAAAGGGGACAGGGTTGTTTTACGAGCAGTACTTC.